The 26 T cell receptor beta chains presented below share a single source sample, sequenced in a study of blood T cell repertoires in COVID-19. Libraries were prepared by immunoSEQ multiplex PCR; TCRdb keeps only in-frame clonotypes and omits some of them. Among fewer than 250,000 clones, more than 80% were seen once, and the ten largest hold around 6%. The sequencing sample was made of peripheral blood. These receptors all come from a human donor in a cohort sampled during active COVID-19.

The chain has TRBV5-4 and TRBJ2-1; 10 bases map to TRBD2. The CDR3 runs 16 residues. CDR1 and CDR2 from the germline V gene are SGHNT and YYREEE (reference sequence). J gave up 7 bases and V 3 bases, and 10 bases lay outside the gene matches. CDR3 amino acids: CASSSPPSGRANEQFF. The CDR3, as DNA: TGTGCCAGCAGCTCCCCCCCTAGCGGGAGAGCAAATGAGCAGTTCTTC. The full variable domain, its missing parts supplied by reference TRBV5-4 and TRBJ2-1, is ETGVTQSPTHLIKTRGQQVTLRCSSQSGHNTVSWYQQALGQGPQFIFQYYREEENGRGNFPPRFSGLQFPNYSSELNVNALELDDSALYLCASSSPPSGRANEQFFGPGTRLTVL.

Written as DNA, the CDR3 is TGTGCCAGCAGCCATGAGAACAATGAGCAGTTCTTC. This sequence encodes CASSHENNEQFF. The V gene is TRBV4-2, the J gene TRBJ2-1; no reliable D call. Germline CDR1 and CDR2: LGHNA and YNFKEQ. Trimming cost V 3 bases and J 5 bases, with 5 bases left between them. CDR3 size: 12 residues.

The DNA for the CDR3 is TGTGCCATCAGTGAGAGGCAGGGAATCCACGAGCAGTACTTC. This encodes CAISERQGIHEQYF. This chain joins TRBV10-3 and TRBJ2-7, with D possibly being TRBD1 (5 bases). Germline V CDR1 and CDR2: ENHRY, SYGVKD. V dropped 2 bases and J dropped 5 bases, with 13 bases sitting between them. This CDR3 has 14 amino acids.

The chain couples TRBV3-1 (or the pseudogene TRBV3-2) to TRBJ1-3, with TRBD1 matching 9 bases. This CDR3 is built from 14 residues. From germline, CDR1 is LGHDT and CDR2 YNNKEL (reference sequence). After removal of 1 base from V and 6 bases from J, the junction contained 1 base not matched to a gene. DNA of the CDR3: TGTGCCAGCAGCCAAGGACAGGGGGAAAACACCATATATTTT. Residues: CASSQGQGENTIYF.

The CDR3 coding sequence is TGTGCCAGCAGTTTGTATAGGGGCAATGAGCAGTTCTTC. It is translated as CASSLYRGNEQFF. V and J are TRBV28 and TRBJ2-1; D is possibly TRBD1 (5 bases). CDR1 and CDR2 from the germline V gene are MDHEN and SYDVKM. Trimming removed 3 bases from V and 6 bases from J, with 9 bases in between. This CDR3 contains 13 residues.

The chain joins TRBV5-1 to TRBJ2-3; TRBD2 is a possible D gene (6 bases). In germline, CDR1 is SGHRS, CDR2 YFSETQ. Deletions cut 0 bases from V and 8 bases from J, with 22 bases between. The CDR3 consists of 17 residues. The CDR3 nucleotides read TGCGCCAGCAGCTTGGGCCCGGGGCAGGGAGGTTCAAGTACGCAGTATTTT. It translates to CASSLGPGQGGSSTQYF.

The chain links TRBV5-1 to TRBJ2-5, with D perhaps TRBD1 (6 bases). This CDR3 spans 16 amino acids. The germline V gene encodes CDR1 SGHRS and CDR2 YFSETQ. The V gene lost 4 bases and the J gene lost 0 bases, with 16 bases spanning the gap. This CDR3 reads CASSGPTGLYQETQYF. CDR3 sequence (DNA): TGCGCCAGCAGCGGACCGACAGGCCTGTACCAAGAGACCCAGTACTTC.

The CDR3, as DNA: TGTGCCAGCAGCCAAGTTATGGAGTCTGAAGCTTTCTTT. Translated: CASSQVMESEAFF. V is TRBV14 and J is TRBJ1-1; D gene ambiguous. The CDR3 has 13 amino acids. V lost 1 base to trimming and J lost 6 bases, with 9 bases between them. Looked up from germline, CDR1 is SGHDN and CDR2 is FVKESK.

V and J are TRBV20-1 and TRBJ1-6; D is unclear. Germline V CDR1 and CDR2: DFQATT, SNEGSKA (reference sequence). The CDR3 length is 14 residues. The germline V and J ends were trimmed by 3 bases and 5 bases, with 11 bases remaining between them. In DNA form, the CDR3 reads TGCAGTGCTAGTTTGGAGTTTGATAATTCACCCCTCCACTTT. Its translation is CSASLEFDNSPLHF.

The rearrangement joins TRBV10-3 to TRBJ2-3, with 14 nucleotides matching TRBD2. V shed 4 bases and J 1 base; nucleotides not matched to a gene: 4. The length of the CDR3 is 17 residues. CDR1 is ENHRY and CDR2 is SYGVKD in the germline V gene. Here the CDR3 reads CAISVGTSGGGTDTQYF. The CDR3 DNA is TGTGCCATCAGTGTCGGGACTAGCGGGGGAGGCACAGATACGCAGTATTTT.

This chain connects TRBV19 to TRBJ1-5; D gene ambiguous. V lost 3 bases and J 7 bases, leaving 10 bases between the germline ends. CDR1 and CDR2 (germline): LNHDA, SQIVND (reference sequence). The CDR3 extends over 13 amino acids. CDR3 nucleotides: TGTGCCAGTAGTATGCGGGGAAGGCAGCCCCAGCATTTT. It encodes CASSMRGRQPQHF. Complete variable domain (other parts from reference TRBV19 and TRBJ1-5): DGGITQSPKYLFRKEGQNVTLSCEQNLNHDAMYWYRQDPGQGLRLIYYSQIVNDFQKGDIAEGYSVSREKKESFPLTVTSAQKNPTAFYLCASSMRGRQPQHFGDGTRLSIL.

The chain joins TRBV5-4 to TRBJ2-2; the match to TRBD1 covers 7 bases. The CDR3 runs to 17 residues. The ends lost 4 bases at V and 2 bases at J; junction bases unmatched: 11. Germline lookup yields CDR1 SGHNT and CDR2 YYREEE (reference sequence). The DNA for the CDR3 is TGTGCCAGCAGCCCTGGGAGAGGGGGCCCTAACACCGGGGAGCTGTTTTTT. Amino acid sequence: CASSPGRGGPNTGELFF. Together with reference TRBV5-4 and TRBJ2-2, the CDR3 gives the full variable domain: ETGVTQSPTHLIKTRGQQVTLRCSSQSGHNTVSWYQQALGQGPQFIFQYYREEENGRGNFPPRFSGLQFPNYSSELNVNALELDDSALYLCASSPGRGGPNTGELFFGEGSRLTVL.

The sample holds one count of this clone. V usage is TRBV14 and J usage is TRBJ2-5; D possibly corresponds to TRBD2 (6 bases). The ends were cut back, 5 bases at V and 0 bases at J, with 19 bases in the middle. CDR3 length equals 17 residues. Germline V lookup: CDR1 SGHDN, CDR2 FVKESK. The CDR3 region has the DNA TGTGCCAGCAGCAAATGGGACTCTCCTTTGTACCAAGAGACCCAGTACTTC. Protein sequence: CASSKWDSPLYQETQYF.

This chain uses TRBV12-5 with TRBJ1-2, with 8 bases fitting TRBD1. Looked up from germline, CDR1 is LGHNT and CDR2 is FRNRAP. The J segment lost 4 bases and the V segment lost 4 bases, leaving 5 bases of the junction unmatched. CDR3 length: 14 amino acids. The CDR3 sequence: CASGSGTGGYGYTF. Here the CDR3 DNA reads TGTGCTAGTGGTTCGGGGACAGGAGGCTATGGCTACACCTTC. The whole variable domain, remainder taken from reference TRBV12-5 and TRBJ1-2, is DARVTQTPRHKVTEMGQEVTMRCQPILGHNTVFWYRQTMMQGLELLAYFRNRAPLDDSGMPKDRFSAEMPDATLATLKIQPSEPRDSAVYFCASGSGTGGYGYTFGSGTRLTVV.

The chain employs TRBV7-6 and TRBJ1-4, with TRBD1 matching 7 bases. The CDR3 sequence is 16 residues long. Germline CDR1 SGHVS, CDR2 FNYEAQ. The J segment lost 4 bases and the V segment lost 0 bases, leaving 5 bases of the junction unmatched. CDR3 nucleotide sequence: TGTGCCAGCAGCTTAGCCGCAGGGGGGATTAATGAAAAACTGTTTTTT. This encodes CASSLAAGGINEKLFF. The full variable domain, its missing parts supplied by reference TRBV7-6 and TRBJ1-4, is GAGVSQSPRYKVTKRGQDVALRCDPISGHVSLYWYRQALGQGPEFLTYFNYEAQQDKSGLPNDRFSAERPEGSISTLTIQRTEQRDSAMYRCASSLAAGGINEKLFFGSGTQLSVL.

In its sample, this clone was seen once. The CDR3: CASSVVTGRGKLFF. The CDR3 DNA is TGTGCCAGCAGCGTAGTAACGGGGCGGGGTAAACTGTTTTTT. V usage is TRBV9 and J usage is TRBJ1-4, with D possibly matching TRBD1 (5 bases). The CDR3 is made up of 14 amino acids. Trimming cost V 0 bases and J 11 bases, with 14 bases left between them. The germline V gene encodes CDR1 SGDLS and CDR2 YYNGEE.

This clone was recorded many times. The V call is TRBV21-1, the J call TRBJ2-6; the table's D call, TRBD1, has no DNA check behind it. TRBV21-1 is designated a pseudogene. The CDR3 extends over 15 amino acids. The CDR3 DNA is TGTGCCAGCAGCAAAAAGACAGCTGGGGCCAACGTCCTGACTTTC. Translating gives CASSKKTAGANVLTF.

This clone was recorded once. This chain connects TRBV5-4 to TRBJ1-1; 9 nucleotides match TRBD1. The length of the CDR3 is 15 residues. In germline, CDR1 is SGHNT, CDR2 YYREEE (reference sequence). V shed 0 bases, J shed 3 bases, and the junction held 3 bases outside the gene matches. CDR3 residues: CASSLGGQGDTEAFF. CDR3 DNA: TGTGCCAGCAGCTTGGGGGGACAGGGAGACACTGAAGCTTTCTTT. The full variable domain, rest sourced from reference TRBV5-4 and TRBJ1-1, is ETGVTQSPTHLIKTRGQQVTLRCSSQSGHNTVSWYQQALGQGPQFIFQYYREEENGRGNFPPRFSGLQFPNYSSELNVNALELDDSALYLCASSLGGQGDTEAFFGQGTRLTVV.

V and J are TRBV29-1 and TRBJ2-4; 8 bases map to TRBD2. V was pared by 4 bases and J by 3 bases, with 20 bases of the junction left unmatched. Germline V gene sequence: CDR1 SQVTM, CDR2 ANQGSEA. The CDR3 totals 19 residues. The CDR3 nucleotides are TGCAGCGTTGTTAAGATGAGCGGGAGTGGACCGTTCGTCAAAAACATTCAGTACTTC. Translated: CSVVKMSGSGPFVKNIQYF.

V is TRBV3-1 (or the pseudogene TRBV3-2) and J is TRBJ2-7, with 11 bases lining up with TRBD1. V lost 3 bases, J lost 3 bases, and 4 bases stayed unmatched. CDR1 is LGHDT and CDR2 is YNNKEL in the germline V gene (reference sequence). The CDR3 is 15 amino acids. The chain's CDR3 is CASSQPGQGGYEQYF. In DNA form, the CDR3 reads TGTGCCAGCAGCCAGCCGGGACAGGGGGGCTACGAGCAGTACTTC.

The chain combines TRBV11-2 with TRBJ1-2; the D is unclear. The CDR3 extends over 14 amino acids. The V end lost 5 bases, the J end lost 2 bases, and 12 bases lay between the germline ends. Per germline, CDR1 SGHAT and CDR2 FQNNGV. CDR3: CASSPRAPNYGYTF. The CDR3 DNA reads TGTGCCAGCAGCCCGAGGGCCCCAAACTATGGCTACACCTTC.

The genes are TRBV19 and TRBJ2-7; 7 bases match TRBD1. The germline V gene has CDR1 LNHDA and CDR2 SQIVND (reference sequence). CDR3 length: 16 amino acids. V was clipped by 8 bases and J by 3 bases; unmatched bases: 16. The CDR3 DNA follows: TGTGCCAGTGGGAATTATGACAGGGTTAGAGGCTACGAGCAGTACTTC. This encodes CASGNYDRVRGYEQYF. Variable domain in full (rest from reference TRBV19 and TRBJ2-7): DGGITQSPKYLFRKEGQNVTLSCEQNLNHDAMYWYRQDPGQGLRLIYYSQIVNDFQKGDIAEGYSVSREKKESFPLTVTSAQKNPTAFYLCASGNYDRVRGYEQYFGPGTRLTVT.

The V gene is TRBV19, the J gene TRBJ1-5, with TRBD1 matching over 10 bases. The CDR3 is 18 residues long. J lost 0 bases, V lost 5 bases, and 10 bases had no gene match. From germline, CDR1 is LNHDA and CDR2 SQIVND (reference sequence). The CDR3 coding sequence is TGTGCCAGTAGTTATCCCACCGGGACAGGGGATAGCAATCAGCCCCAGCATTTT. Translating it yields CASSYPTGTGDSNQPQHF.

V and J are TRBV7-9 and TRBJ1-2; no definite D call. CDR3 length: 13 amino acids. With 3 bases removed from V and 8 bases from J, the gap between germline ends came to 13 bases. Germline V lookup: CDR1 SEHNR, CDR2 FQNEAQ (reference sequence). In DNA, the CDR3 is TGTGCCAGCAGCTTTGACGGCGGAGGGGGCTACACCTTC. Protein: CASSFDGGGGYTF.

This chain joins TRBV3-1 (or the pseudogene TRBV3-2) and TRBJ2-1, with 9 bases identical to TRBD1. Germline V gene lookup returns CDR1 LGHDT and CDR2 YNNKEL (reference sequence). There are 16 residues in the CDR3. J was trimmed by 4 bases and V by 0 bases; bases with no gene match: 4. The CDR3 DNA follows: TGTGCCAGCAGCCAAGACCGGGACAGGGTGTACAATGAGCAGTTCTTC. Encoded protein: CASSQDRDRVYNEQFF.

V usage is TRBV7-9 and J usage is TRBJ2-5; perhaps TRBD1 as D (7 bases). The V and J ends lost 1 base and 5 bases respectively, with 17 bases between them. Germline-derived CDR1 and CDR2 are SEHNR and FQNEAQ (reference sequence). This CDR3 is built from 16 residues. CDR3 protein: CASSLGVGGGEETQYF. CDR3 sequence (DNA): TGTGCCAGCAGCTTAGGGGTAGGAGGGGGCGAGGAGACCCAGTACTTC.